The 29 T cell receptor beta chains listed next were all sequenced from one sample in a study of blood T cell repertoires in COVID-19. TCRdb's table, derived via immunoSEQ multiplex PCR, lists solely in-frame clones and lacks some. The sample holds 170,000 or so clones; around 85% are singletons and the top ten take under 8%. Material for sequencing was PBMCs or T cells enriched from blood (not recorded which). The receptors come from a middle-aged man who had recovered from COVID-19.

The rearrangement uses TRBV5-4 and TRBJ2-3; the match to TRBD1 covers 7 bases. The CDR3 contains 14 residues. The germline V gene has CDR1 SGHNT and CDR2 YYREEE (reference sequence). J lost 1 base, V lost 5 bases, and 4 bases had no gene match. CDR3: CASRIGQGTDTQYF. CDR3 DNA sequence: TGTGCCAGCAGGATCGGACAGGGCACAGATACGCAGTATTTT. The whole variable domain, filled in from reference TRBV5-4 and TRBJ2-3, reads ETGVTQSPTHLIKTRGQQVTLRCSSQSGHNTVSWYQQALGQGPQFIFQYYREEENGRGNFPPRFSGLQFPNYSSELNVNALELDDSALYLCASRIGQGTDTQYFGPGTRLTVL.

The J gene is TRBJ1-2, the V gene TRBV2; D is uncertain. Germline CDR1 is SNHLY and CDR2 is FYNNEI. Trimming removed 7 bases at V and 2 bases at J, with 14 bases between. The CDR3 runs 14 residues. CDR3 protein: CASTERGANYGYTF. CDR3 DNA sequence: TGTGCCAGCACAGAGCGTGGAGCGAACTATGGCTACACCTTC.

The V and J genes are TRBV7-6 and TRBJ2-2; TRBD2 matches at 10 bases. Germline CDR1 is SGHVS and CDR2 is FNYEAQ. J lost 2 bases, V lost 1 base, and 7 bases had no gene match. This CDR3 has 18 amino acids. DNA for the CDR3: TGTGCCAGCAGCTTAGTTGTTAGCGGGGGGACAAACACCGGGGAGCTGTTTTTT. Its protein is CASSLVVSGGTNTGELFF.

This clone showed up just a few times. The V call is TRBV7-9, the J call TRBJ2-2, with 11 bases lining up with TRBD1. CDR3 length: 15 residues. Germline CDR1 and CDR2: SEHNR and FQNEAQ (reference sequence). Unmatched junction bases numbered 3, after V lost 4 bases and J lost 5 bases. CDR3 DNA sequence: TGTGCCAGCAGCTCCCGGGACAGGGGGACCGGGGAGCTGTTTTTT. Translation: CASSSRDRGTGELFF.

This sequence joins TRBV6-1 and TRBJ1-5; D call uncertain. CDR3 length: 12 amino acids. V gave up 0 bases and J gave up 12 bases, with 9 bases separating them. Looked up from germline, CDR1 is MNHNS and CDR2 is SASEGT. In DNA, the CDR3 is TGTGCCAGCAGTGAAGCGCCGGGAGTCCAGCATTTT. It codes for CASSEAPGVQHF.

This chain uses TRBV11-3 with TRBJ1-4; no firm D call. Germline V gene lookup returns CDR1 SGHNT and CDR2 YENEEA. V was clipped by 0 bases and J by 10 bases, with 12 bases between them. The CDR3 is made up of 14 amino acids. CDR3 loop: CASSLDAMAGKLFF. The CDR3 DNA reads TGTGCCAGCAGCTTAGATGCAATGGCGGGAAAACTGTTTTTT.

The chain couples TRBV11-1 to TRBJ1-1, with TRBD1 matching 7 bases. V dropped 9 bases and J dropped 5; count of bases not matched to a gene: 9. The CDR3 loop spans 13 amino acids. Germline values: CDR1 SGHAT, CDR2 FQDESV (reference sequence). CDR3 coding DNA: TGTGCCAGTTTAGACAGGGACGTAACTGAAGCTTTCTTT. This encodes CASLDRDVTEAFF. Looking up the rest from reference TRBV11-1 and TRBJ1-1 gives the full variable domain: EAEVAQSPRYKITEKSQAVAFWCDPISGHATLYWYRQILGQGPELLVQFQDESVVDDSQLPKDRFSAERLKGVDSTLKIQPAELGDSAMYLCASLDRDVTEAFFGQGTRLTVV.

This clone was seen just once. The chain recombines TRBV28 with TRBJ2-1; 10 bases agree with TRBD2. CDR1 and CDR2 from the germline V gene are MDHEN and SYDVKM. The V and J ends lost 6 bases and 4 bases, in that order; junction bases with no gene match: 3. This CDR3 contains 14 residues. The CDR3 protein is CASSLSGRYNEQFF. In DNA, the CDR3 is TGTGCCAGCAGCCTTAGCGGGAGGTACAATGAGCAGTTCTTC.

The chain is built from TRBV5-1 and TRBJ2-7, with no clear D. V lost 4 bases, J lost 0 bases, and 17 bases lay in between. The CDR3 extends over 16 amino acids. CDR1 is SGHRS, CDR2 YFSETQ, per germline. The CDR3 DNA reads TGCGCCAGCAGCGCGAATCCCGCAAGGAGCTCCTACGAGCAGTACTTC. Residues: CASSANPARSSYEQYF.

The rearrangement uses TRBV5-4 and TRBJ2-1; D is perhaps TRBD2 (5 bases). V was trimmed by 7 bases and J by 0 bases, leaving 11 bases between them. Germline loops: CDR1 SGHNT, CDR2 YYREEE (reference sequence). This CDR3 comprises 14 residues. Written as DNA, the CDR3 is TGTGCCAGCTATGGAGGAAGCTCCTACAATGAGCAGTTCTTC. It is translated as CASYGGSSYNEQFF.

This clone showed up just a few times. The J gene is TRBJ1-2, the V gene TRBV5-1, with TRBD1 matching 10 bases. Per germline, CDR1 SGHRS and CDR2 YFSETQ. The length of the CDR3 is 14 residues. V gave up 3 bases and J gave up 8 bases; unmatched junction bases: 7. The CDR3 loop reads CASSSGTGVSGYTF. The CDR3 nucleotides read TGCGCCAGCAGCTCCGGGACAGGGGTCAGCGGCTACACCTTC.

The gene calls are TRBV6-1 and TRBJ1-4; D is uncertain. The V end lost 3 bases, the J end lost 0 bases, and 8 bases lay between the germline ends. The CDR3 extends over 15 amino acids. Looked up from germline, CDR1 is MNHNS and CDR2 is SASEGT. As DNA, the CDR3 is TGTGCCAGCAGTGAGATCTGGCCAACTAATGAAAAACTGTTTTTT. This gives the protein CASSEIWPTNEKLFF.

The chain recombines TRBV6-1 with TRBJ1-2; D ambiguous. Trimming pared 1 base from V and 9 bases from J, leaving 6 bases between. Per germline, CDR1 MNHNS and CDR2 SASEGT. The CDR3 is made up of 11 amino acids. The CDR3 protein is CASSEGARYTF. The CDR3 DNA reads TGTGCCAGCAGTGAAGGGGCTCGCTACACCTTC.

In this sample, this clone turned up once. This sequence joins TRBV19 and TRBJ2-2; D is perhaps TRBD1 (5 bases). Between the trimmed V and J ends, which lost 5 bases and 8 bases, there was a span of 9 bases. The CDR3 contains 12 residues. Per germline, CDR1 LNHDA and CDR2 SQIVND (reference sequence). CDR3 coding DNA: TGTGCCAGTAGTGTAGGGGCGGGGGAGCTGTTTTTT. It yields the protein CASSVGAGELFF.

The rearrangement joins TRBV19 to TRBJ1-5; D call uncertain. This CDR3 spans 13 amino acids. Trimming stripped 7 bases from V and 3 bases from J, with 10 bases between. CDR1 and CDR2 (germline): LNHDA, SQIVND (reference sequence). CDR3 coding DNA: TGTGCCAGTACCCCTCGTCCCAATCAGCCCCAGCATTTT. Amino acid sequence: CASTPRPNQPQHF.

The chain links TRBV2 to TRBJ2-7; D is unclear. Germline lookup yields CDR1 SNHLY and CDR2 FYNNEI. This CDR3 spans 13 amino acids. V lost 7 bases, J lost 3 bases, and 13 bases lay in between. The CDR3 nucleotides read TGTGCCAGCAAGCAGGAAGTAGGCTACGAGCAGTACTTC. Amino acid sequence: CASKQEVGYEQYF.

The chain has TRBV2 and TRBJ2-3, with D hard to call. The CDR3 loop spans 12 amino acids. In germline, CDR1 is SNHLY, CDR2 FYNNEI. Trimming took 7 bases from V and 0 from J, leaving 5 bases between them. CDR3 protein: CASISSTDTQYF. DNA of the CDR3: TGTGCCAGCATATCTAGCACAGATACGCAGTATTTT.

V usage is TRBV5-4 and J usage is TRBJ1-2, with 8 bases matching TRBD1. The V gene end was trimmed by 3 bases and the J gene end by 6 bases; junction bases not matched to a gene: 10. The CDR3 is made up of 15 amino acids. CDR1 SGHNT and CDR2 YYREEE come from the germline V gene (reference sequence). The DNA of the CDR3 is TGTGCCAGCAGCTCGACTGCAGGGGGCGCAGATGGCTACACCTTC. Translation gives CASSSTAGGADGYTF.

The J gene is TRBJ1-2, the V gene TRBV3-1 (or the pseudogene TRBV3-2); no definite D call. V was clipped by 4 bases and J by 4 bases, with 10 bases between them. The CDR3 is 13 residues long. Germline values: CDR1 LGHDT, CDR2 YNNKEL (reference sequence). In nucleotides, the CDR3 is TGTGCCAGCAGCCCCCGGGGATCCTATGGCTACACCTTC. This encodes CASSPRGSYGYTF.

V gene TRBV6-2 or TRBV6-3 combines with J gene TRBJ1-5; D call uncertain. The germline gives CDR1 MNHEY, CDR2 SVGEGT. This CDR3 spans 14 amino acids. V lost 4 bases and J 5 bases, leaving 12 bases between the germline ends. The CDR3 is CASSLDNEYQPQHF. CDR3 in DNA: TGTGCCAGCAGTTTAGACAACGAATATCAGCCCCAGCATTTT.

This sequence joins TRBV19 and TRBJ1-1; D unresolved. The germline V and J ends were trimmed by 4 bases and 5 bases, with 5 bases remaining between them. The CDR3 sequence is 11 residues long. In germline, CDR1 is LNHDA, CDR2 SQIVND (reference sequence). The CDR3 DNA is TGTGCCAGTAGTACGGAGACTGAAGCTTTCTTT. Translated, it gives CASSTETEAFF.

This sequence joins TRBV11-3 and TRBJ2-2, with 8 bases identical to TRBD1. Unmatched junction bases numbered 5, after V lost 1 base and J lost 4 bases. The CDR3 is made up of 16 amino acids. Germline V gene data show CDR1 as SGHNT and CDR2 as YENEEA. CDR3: CASSLASGGVTGELFF. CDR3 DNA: TGTGCCAGCAGCTTAGCTTCAGGGGGCGTCACCGGGGAGCTGTTTTTT.

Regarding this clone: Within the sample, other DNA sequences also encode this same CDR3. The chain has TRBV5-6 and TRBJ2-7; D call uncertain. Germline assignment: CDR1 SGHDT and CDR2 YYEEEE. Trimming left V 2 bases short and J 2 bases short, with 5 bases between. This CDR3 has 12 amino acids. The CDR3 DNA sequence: TGTGCCAGCAGCTTTCAAACCTACGAGCAGTACTTC. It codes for CASSFQTYEQYF.

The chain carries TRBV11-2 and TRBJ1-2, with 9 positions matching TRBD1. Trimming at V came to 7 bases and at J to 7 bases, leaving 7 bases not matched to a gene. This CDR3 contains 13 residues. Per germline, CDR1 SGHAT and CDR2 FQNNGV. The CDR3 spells CASKEGTGTGYTF. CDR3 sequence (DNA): TGTGCCAGCAAAGAAGGGACAGGGACTGGCTACACCTTC.

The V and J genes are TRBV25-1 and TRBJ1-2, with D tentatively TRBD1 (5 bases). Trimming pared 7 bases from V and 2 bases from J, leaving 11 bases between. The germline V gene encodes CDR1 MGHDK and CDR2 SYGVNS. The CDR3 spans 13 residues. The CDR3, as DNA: TGTGCCAGCATGCGGGGGGACAACTATGGCTACACCTTC. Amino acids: CASMRGDNYGYTF.

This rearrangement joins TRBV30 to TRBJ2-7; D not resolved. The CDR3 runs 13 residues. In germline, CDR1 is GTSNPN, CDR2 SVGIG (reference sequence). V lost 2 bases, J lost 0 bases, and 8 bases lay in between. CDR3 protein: CAWSMTLSYEQYF. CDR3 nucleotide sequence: TGTGCCTGGAGTATGACACTCTCCTACGAGCAGTACTTC.

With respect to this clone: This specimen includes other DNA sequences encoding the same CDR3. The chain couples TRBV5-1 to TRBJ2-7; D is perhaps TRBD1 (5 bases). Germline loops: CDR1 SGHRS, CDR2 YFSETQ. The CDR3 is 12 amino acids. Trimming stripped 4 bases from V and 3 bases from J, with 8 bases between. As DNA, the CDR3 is TGCGCCAGCAGCCGCGACAGCTACGAGCAGTACTTC. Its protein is CASSRDSYEQYF.

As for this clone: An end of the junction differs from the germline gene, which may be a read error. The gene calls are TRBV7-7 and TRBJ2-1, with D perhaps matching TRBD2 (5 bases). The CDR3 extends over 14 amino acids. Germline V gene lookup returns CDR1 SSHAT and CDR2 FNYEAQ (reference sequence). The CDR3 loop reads CASSLVGVSDEQFF. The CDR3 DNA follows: TGTGCTAGCAGCTTAGTTGGGGTTAGCGATGAGCAGTTCTTC.

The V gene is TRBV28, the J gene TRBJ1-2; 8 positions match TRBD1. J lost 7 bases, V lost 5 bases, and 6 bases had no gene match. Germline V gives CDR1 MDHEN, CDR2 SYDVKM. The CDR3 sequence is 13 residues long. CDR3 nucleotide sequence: TGTGCCAGCAGTACCGAACAGGGGGGTGGCTACACCTTC. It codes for CASSTEQGGGYTF.